Listed below are T cell receptor beta chains from one sample, sequenced in a study of blood T cells in healthy people across ages. TCRdb processed the 5' RACE reads anew with MiXCR; each CDR3 protein has one entry. Of roughly 1,500,000 distinct CDR3 sequences listed, 42% are singletons. The sequencing input was blood. These TCRs come from a young woman in good health. CDR3s include the opening cysteine and the closing phenylalanine or tryptophan. The D gene is left open where the match is weak. Rows give clone size only sometimes, using once, few, many, or a class for an expanded clone.

j_gene: TRBJ2-2
len: 16
d_gene: TRBD2
abundance: .
v_gene: TRBV5-1
CDR3nt: TGCGCCAGCAGCAAAGGACTAGCGGGGGCATCCGGGGAGCTGTTTTTT
CDR3aa: CASSKGLAGASGELFF

j_gene: TRBJ2-7
len: 16
d_gene: .
abundance: .
v_gene: TRBV5-5
CDR3nt: TGTGCCAGCAGCTTTATCAGCGTTGGGAGTTGGAACGAGCAGTACTTC
CDR3aa: CASSFISVGSWNEQYF

j_gene: TRBJ1-5
len: 15
d_gene: .
abundance: once
v_gene: TRBV7-9
CDR3nt: TGTGCCAGCAGCTTAGTAACGGGTCACAACCAGCCCCAGCATTTT
CDR3aa: CASSLVTGHNQPQHF

j_gene: TRBJ1-1
len: 13
d_gene: .
abundance: .
v_gene: TRBV2
CDR3nt: TGTGCCAGCAGTACCCAACCGAACACTGAAGCTTTCTTT
CDR3aa: CASSTQPNTEAFF

j_gene: TRBJ2-1
len: 16
d_gene: .
abundance: few
v_gene: TRBV29-1
CDR3nt: TGCAGCGTTGAAGATCTGGGTCGGAGCCTTTACAATGAGCAGTTCTTC
CDR3aa: CSVEDLGRSLYNEQFF

j_gene: TRBJ2-5
len: 14
d_gene: .
abundance: .
v_gene: TRBV27
CDR3nt: TGTGCCAGCAGTTTATTGGACCTAAAAACGGAGCAGTACTTC
CDR3aa: CASSLLDLKTEQYF

j_gene: TRBJ1-1
len: 14
d_gene: .
abundance: .
v_gene: TRBV3-1
CDR3nt: TGTGCCAGCAGGCACCGGACGGGGAACACTGAAGCTTTCTTT
CDR3aa: CASRHRTGNTEAFF

j_gene: TRBJ2-1
len: 18
d_gene: TRBD2
abundance: .
v_gene: TRBV9
CDR3nt: TGTGCCAGCAGCCCTCGTAGCACCCCGGGACTAGCGATAGAGACCCAGTTCTTC
CDR3aa: CASSPRSTPGLAIETQFF

j_gene: TRBJ2-5
len: 16
d_gene: TRBD1
abundance: many
v_gene: TRBV29-1
CDR3nt: TGCAGCGTTGAAGATCCCGGACAGGGCTTTGAAGAGACCCAGTACTTC
CDR3aa: CSVEDPGQGFEETQYF

j_gene: TRBJ1-2
len: 16
d_gene: TRBD1
abundance: .
v_gene: TRBV27
CDR3nt: TGTGCCAGCAGCCATGTAGGGACAGGGGATTCCTATGGCTACACCTTC
CDR3aa: CASSHVGTGDSYGYTF

j_gene: TRBJ1-1
len: 16
d_gene: TRBD1
abundance: few
v_gene: TRBV6-6
CDR3nt: TGTGCCAGCAGTGACCGACAGGGGACAGGCGGCACTGAAGCTTTCTTT
CDR3aa: CASSDRQGTGGTEAFF

j_gene: TRBJ1-2
len: 17
d_gene: TRBD1
abundance: .
v_gene: TRBV10-3
CDR3nt: TGTGCCATCGGTGAGTCGCCCCTTCTCGGGACAGGGGGCAGCTACACCTTC
CDR3aa: CAIGESPLLGTGGSYTF

j_gene: TRBJ1-1
len: 13
d_gene: .
abundance: .
v_gene: TRBV3-1
CDR3nt: TGTGCCAGCAGCCACTTGACGGGCGCTGAAGCTTTCTTT
CDR3aa: CASSHLTGAEAFF

j_gene: TRBJ1-1
len: 16
d_gene: .
abundance: .
v_gene: TRBV6-5
CDR3nt: TGTGCCAGCAGTTACGGTTTGGCAGTCATGAACACTGAAGCTTTCTTT
CDR3aa: CASSYGLAVMNTEAFF

j_gene: TRBJ1-2
len: 14
d_gene: .
abundance: few
v_gene: TRBV12-3/TRBV12-4
CDR3nt: TGTGCCAGCAGTCCCGGTAGGGCGGGAAATGGCTACACCTTC
CDR3aa: CASSPGRAGNGYTF

j_gene: TRBJ1-2
len: 14
d_gene: TRBD1
abundance: .
v_gene: TRBV7-9
CDR3nt: TGTGCCAGCAGCGTCGCACTACAGGGGCTTGGCTACACCTTC
CDR3aa: CASSVALQGLGYTF

j_gene: TRBJ2-5
len: 19
d_gene: .
abundance: .
v_gene: TRBV6-5
CDR3nt: TGTGCCAACAGTTCCTCCGACGACGGGGCCGCCTTTGGGCAAGAGACCCAGTACTTC
CDR3aa: CANSSSDDGAAFGQETQYF

j_gene: TRBJ1-6
len: 15
d_gene: TRBD1
abundance: .
v_gene: TRBV10-3
CDR3nt: TGTGCCATCAGTGAGGCGACAGGGCCGAATTCACCCCTCCACTTT
CDR3aa: CAISEATGPNSPLHF

j_gene: TRBJ2-1
len: 14
d_gene: TRBD2
abundance: .
v_gene: TRBV12-3/TRBV12-4
CDR3nt: TGTGCCAGCAGTCCGGGACTAAGAAACAATGAGCAGTTCTTC
CDR3aa: CASSPGLRNNEQFF

j_gene: TRBJ2-7
len: 19
d_gene: TRBD2
abundance: .
v_gene: TRBV11-1
CDR3nt: TGTCCCAGCAGCTTGCGCTCGGGACTAGCGGGTCCCCGTTCCTACGAGCAGTACTTC
CDR3aa: CPSSLRSGLAGPRSYEQYF

j_gene: TRBJ1-5
len: 16
d_gene: .
abundance: .
v_gene: TRBV6-1
CDR3nt: TGTGCCAGCACCGGGGAACAGCTATATAGCAATCAGCCCCAGCATTTT
CDR3aa: CASTGEQLYSNQPQHF

j_gene: TRBJ2-7
len: 14
d_gene: .
abundance: .
v_gene: TRBV5-1
CDR3nt: TGCGCCAGCAGCACAACGACAGCTACCTACGAGCAGTACTTC
CDR3aa: CASSTTTATYEQYF

j_gene: TRBJ1-5
len: 13
d_gene: .
abundance: .
v_gene: TRBV5-1
CDR3nt: TGCGCCAGCTCGACGGCATCCAATCAGCCCCAGCATTTT
CDR3aa: CASSTASNQPQHF

j_gene: TRBJ2-5
len: 16
d_gene: TRBD2
abundance: few
v_gene: TRBV7-2
CDR3nt: TGTGCCAGCAGCTTAGATAGACTAGCGGTTACCCATGAGCAGTACTTC
CDR3aa: CASSLDRLAVTHEQYF

j_gene: TRBJ1-6
len: 12
d_gene: TRBD1
abundance: .
v_gene: TRBV20-1
CDR3nt: TGCAGTGCTAGGAGGGACAGATCACCCCTCCACTTT
CDR3aa: CSARRDRSPLHF

j_gene: TRBJ2-3
len: 16
d_gene: .
abundance: .
v_gene: TRBV21-1
CDR3nt: TGTGCCAGCAGCAAAGATCGAGCGGGGGACACAGATACGCAGTATTTT
CDR3aa: CASSKDRAGDTDTQYF

j_gene: TRBJ2-3
len: 19
d_gene: TRBD2
abundance: .
v_gene: TRBV2
CDR3nt: TGTGCCAGCAGTCCCACTAGCGGGAGGGCCCGTACTAGCACAGATACGCAGTATTTT
CDR3aa: CASSPTSGRARTSTDTQYF

j_gene: TRBJ1-2
len: 15
d_gene: .
abundance: few
v_gene: TRBV6-1
CDR3nt: TGTGCCAGCAGAACACCGGTACCCGGGAACTATGGCTACACCTTC
CDR3aa: CASRTPVPGNYGYTF

j_gene: TRBJ1-2
len: 12
d_gene: .
abundance: .
v_gene: TRBV7-8
CDR3nt: TGTGCCAGCGGGCATACGACGGACGTCTACACCTTC
CDR3aa: CASGHTTDVYTF

j_gene: TRBJ2-3
len: 15
d_gene: .
abundance: few
v_gene: TRBV6-2/TRBV6-3
CDR3nt: TGTGCCAGCAGACCCTGGACTCCTGGCGGAGATACGCAGTATTTT
CDR3aa: CASRPWTPGGDTQYF

j_gene: TRBJ1-4
len: 12
d_gene: .
abundance: .
v_gene: TRBV12-3/TRBV12-4
CDR3nt: TGTGCCAGCAGTCCAACAAGAGAAAAACTGTTTTTT
CDR3aa: CASSPTREKLFF

j_gene: TRBJ1-2
len: 13
d_gene: .
abundance: .
v_gene: TRBV7-9
CDR3nt: TGTGCCAGCAGCGTAGGCGGGAACCAAGACTACACCTTC
CDR3aa: CASSVGGNQDYTF

j_gene: TRBJ1-1
len: 12
d_gene: .
abundance: .
v_gene: TRBV5-5
CDR3nt: TGTGCCAGCGAACAGGGATACACTGAAGCTTTCTTT
CDR3aa: CASEQGYTEAFF

j_gene: TRBJ1-6
len: 14
d_gene: .
abundance: .
v_gene: TRBV11-2
CDR3nt: TGTGCCAGCAGCTTAGAACGAGGATCCTCACCCCTCCACTTT
CDR3aa: CASSLERGSSPLHF

j_gene: TRBJ1-1
len: 13
d_gene: .
abundance: .
v_gene: TRBV29-1
CDR3nt: TGCAGCGCTTACACATTATCAGGCACTGAAGCTTTCTTT
CDR3aa: CSAYTLSGTEAFF

j_gene: TRBJ2-7
len: 16
d_gene: TRBD2
abundance: .
v_gene: TRBV6-2/TRBV6-3
CDR3nt: TGTGCCAGCCGGGAATCACGCAGCGGGGGTCCCTACGAGCGGTACTTC
CDR3aa: CASRESRSGGPYERYF

j_gene: TRBJ2-1
len: 12
d_gene: .
abundance: few
v_gene: TRBV27
CDR3nt: TGTGCCAGCACAACCCCCACAGGGGAGCAGTTCTTC
CDR3aa: CASTTPTGEQFF

j_gene: TRBJ1-5
len: 15
d_gene: .
abundance: .
v_gene: TRBV4-1
CDR3nt: TGCGCCAGCTCCGGGGGGAAGGGCGGCAATCAGCCCCAGCATTTT
CDR3aa: CASSGGKGGNQPQHF

j_gene: TRBJ1-5
len: 14
d_gene: .
abundance: .
v_gene: TRBV27
CDR3nt: TGTGCCAGCAGTTTAAGGGGGGACAATCAGCCCCAGCATTTT
CDR3aa: CASSLRGDNQPQHF

j_gene: TRBJ2-7
len: 15
d_gene: TRBD2
abundance: .
v_gene: TRBV12-3/TRBV12-4
CDR3nt: TGTGCCAGCAGTTCGGGACTAGTCGGGACCTACGAGCAGTACTTC
CDR3aa: CASSSGLVGTYEQYF

j_gene: TRBJ2-7
len: 15
d_gene: TRBD2
abundance: many
v_gene: TRBV20-1
CDR3nt: TGCAGTGCTAGGGGACTAGCGGGAGGATCCTACGAGCAGTACTTC
CDR3aa: CSARGLAGGSYEQYF

j_gene: TRBJ1-5
len: 14
d_gene: .
abundance: .
v_gene: TRBV3-1
CDR3nt: TGTGCCAGCAGCCAAGATTATCTGGAGGGGGCCCAGCATTTT
CDR3aa: CASSQDYLEGAQHF

j_gene: TRBJ2-7
len: 15
d_gene: TRBD1
abundance: .
v_gene: TRBV10-3
CDR3nt: TGTGCCATCAGGATAAAGGGACAGGGAAGGTACGAGCAGTACTTC
CDR3aa: CAIRIKGQGRYEQYF

j_gene: TRBJ2-7
len: 15
d_gene: TRBD1
abundance: .
v_gene: TRBV7-9
CDR3nt: TGTGCCAGCAGCCCCCGAAATCAGGGGGCCGGCGAGCAGTACTTC
CDR3aa: CASSPRNQGAGEQYF

j_gene: TRBJ2-3
len: 14
d_gene: .
abundance: few
v_gene: TRBV20-1
CDR3nt: TGCAGTGCTAGAGAGAAGGGAAGCACAGATACGCAGTATTTT
CDR3aa: CSAREKGSTDTQYF

j_gene: TRBJ1-2
len: 16
d_gene: .
abundance: .
v_gene: TRBV6-6
CDR3nt: TGTGCCAGCAGTACCCCCGGAGGGTCCAGAAACTATGGCTACACCTTC
CDR3aa: CASSTPGGSRNYGYTF

j_gene: TRBJ1-2
len: 18
d_gene: .
abundance: .
v_gene: TRBV7-2
CDR3nt: TGTGCCAGCAGCTCGAGGGGGGGCGCCTCCATACTAAGCTATGGCTACACCTTC
CDR3aa: CASSSRGGASILSYGYTF

j_gene: TRBJ1-2
len: 14
d_gene: .
abundance: few
v_gene: TRBV12-3/TRBV12-4
CDR3nt: TGTGCCAGCAGTTTAGGCCGGATCCCTCGGGGCTACACCTTC
CDR3aa: CASSLGRIPRGYTF

j_gene: TRBJ2-5
len: 17
d_gene: TRBD2
abundance: .
v_gene: TRBV6-1
CDR3nt: TGTGCCAGCAGTGAATATCCTAGCGGGGGGGTTCAAGAGACCAAGTACTTC
CDR3aa: CASSEYPSGGVQETKYF